This TCR beta chain was found in a study of T cells in Graves' hyperthyroidism and ophthalmopathy (dated by TCRdb to between 2018 and 2020). Notes on the research overall: To identify distinguishing TCR V-J signatures, a discovery cohort of roughly 100 patients was used, comprising 43 with Graves' ophthalmopathy and 57 with stable Graves' hyperthyroidism. Whether ophthalmopathy could be predicted prospectively was tested in an independent validation cohort made up of under 20 hyperthyroidism patients plus 17 patients who later progressed to ophthalmopathy. For training and testing, the 100 or so patients in the discovery cohort were randomly divided in a 7:3 ratio. In several Graves' hyperthyroidism patients, the study also compared T-cell repertoires from thyroid tissue with T-cell repertoires from blood. Once sampling was done, hyperthyroidism patients were given methimazole at a starting dose of 30 mg daily, whereas ophthalmopathy patients were given high-dose intravenous methylprednisolone. The paper reports TCR Vbeta CDR3 sequencing of 130 to 150 peripheral blood samples: around 45 ophthalmopathy, roughly 80 hyperthyroidism and around 17 progressor patients.

The germline V gene provides CDR1 WSHSY and CDR2 SAAADI. The V end loses 11 bases and the J end loses 5 bases, and a stretch of 15 bases separates them. CDR3 length: 13 amino acids, cysteine to phenylalanine. The sequence is cut down to CDR3 DNA, 39 bases in frame from base 1. Overall study outcomes, separate from this receptor: Sample size was not statistically predetermined, and investigators were not blinded to group allocation. A 13 V-J signature model separated ophthalmopathy from stable hyperthyroidism, with around 88% sensitivity and roughly 82% specificity in cross-validation and 80%/75% in testing. In validation, progression to ophthalmopathy was predicted by the model with 70.59% sensitivity and under 85% specificity, a median of approximately 6.5 months before onset. Blood samples also contained most of the expanded thyroid clonotypes (frequency above 0.001), which suggests that blood repertoires may reflect thyroid immune responses.

There are a few counts of this clonotype. There is no known antigen for this receptor. Per-nucleotide qualities are absent, and no much larger clonotype sits a single base away. The study excluded patients with uncontrolled infections, other autoimmune diseases, pregnancy or lactation. Diagnoses were established on the basis of clinical symptoms, serum thyroxine and TRAb, thyroid ultrasound, and orbital computed tomography. Total RNA was extracted using Trizol reagent, and RNA quality was assessed on an Agilent 2100 Bioanalyzer. TCR beta CDR3 regions were amplified from RNA transcripts. A first-round RT-PCR of the TCR CDR3 used the HTBI primer set with the Qiagen OneStep RT-PCR kit. A second multiplex PCR round built the libraries, followed by size selection and purification. The libraries were sequenced on an Illumina HiSeq2000 using paired-end 100 bp reads. The authors' pipeline ran thus. Raw data were processed with SOAPnuke, discarding reads with adapters, uncalled bases, mean Phred below 15, or no exact constant-primer or identifier match. COPE v1.2.5 was used to merge the high-quality paired reads, and each unique nucleotide sequence was defined as a clonotype. MiTCR v1.1 was used to align clonotypes to the IMGT TRBV, TRBD and TRBJ reference segments. The analysis was restricted to V-J combinations with a frequency above 0.0001, which together covered 99% to 99.2% of the repertoires. A TCS score was defined as the ratio between F50 (clonal expansion) and ExV (chaos), using BLOSUM62-based TCRdist between CDR3 peptides within each V-J. Welch's t-statistics and random forest reduced 450 to 600 V-J features to 10 to 15, which were used in a naive Bayes classifier (R e1071). The similarity between thyroid and blood repertoires was quantified using the Morisita-Horn index. TCRdb cleaned the public reads at Q25 with fastp, built clones with MiXCR and kept in-frame beta chains. Here each entry gathers all rows of one CDR3 protein and keeps the most common genes and DNA. These V and J calls are TCRdb output, not the study's own analysis. For this sample there are roughly 500,000 distinct CDR3 sequences; roughly 45% appear just once. About two fifths of the sample lies in the top ten.

This sequence originates from an adult woman with Graves' disease, either hyperthyroidism or ophthalmopathy (not recorded which). The rearrangement joined TRBV10-2 to TRBJ1-4, with the D gene too uncertain to name. The sequencing sample was made of peripheral blood or thyroid tissue (not recorded which). The CDR3 reads as follows: CAVRRESNEKLFF. The DNA reads as follows: TGCGCCGTCAGGAGGGAATCCAATGAAAAACTGTTTTTT.